The clone carrying this TCR beta chain appeared many times. The antigen is unknown. The data were taken from a study of breast tumors, draining lymph nodes, adjacent tissues. General study points: Tumors had less TCR diversity than lymph nodes, more than nontumor tissue. Data fit most tumor T cells coming from lymph node, expanding in tumor. Compared with basal-like, luminal-like tumors shared significantly more repertoire with nontumor tissue. Tumor T cell lymph node origin was a supported hypothesis, not proven.

Samples came from axillary lymph nodes draining the breast cancer. Losses at the gene ends were 10 bases for V and 6 bases for J; bases not matched to a gene: 16. Germline CDR1 LNHDA, CDR2 SQIVND (reference sequence). The length of the CDR3 is 15 residues. MiXCR was run by TCRdb on the multiplex PCR reads, yielding one entry per CDR3 protein. The table records 150,000 to 200,000 distinct CDR3 sequences, roughly 30% of them present only once. The sample consisted of axillary lymph node tissue. The TCR comes from a female donor with breast cancer. Some clones in this sample may be carry-over from other donors' samples. The rearrangement uses TRBV19 and TRBJ2-5; 8 bases are shared with TRBD2. CDR3 sequence: CATMGGAGVGKTQYF. The CDR3 nucleotides read TGTGCCACCATGGGGGGAGCGGGAGTCGGAAAGACCCAGTACTTC.